This T cell receptor (beta chain) is drawn from a study of cytomegalovirus exposure and HLA in healthy donors. CDR1 is SGHTA, CDR2 FQGNSA, per germline. The CDR3 is made up of 15 amino acids. V lost 1 base and J 4 bases, leaving 8 bases between the germline ends. PCR was performed using 60 Vbeta and 13 Jbeta primers. TCRdb's table, derived via immunoSEQ multiplex PCR, lists solely in-frame clones and lacks some. The sample includes around 160,000 clones, approximately 71% of them seen just once. The clonotype was recovered from a man aged 45-65 years in good health and CMV-seronegative. The chain combines TRBV7-2 with TRBJ1-6, with D possibly matching TRBD1 (6 bases). Input material: PBMCs. CDR3 amino acids: CASSLGGQYNSPLHF. In nucleotides, the CDR3 is TGTGCCAGCAGCTTAGGGGGGCAGTATAATTCACCCCTCCACTTT. The variable domain in full, completed from reference TRBV7-2 and TRBJ1-6, reads GAGVSQSPSNKVTEKGKDVELRCDPISGHTALYWYRQSLGQGLEFLIYFQGNSAPDKSGLPSDRFSAERTGGSVSTLTIQRTQQEDSAVYLCASSLGGQYNSPLHFGNGTRLTVT.